The sequence of this TCR beta chain was determined in a study of blood T cell repertoires in COVID-19. Study-wide background: The United States, Italy and Spain supplied acute and convalescent COVID-19 samples. Nucleic acid was either cDNA or gDNA, and it came from T cells, B-cell-depleted T cells, or PBMCs.

Original processing notes: Amplification of reference gene primers was used by the study to estimate nucleated cell counts. TCRdb's table, derived via immunoSEQ multiplex PCR, lists solely in-frame clones and lacks some. The DNA was the basis for D and trimming; V, J and clone size are from that table. This sample carries under 110,000 clones, over 55% of them seen once, and the ten largest clones take approximately 0.87%. The sequence was collected from a human donor with acute or convalescent COVID-19. The donor label of this sample is uncertain. The sample comprised peripheral blood.

CDR3 amino acids: CASRRQGSYNEQFF. In nucleotides, the CDR3 is TGTGCCAGCAGGAGACAGGGCTCCTACAATGAGCAGTTCTTC. The genes are TRBV3-1 (or the pseudogene TRBV3-2) and TRBJ2-1; 7 nucleotides agree with TRBD1. CDR1 is LGHDT, CDR2 YNNKEL, per germline (reference sequence). The CDR3 consists of 14 residues. V shed 6 bases and J 0 bases; nucleotides not matched to a gene: 2.